The 32 T cell receptor beta chains below come from one sample, sequenced in a study of cytomegalovirus exposure and HLA in healthy donors. PCR employed 60 Vbeta and 13 Jbeta primers. Generated by immunoSEQ multiplex PCR, the TCRdb table keeps only in-frame clones and is missing some. The sample has some 120,000 clones; over 70% are singletons. The sequencing sample was made of PBMCs. Source of these receptors: a female donor in good health and CMV-seronegative.

The chain has TRBV10-3 and TRBJ1-5, with D possibly being TRBD1 (6 bases). This CDR3 region has 15 residues. Trimming left V 0 bases short and J 6 bases short, with 12 bases between. The germline CDR1 and CDR2 sequences are ENHRY and SYGVKD. CDR3: CAISESGTLFQPQHF. The CDR3 region has the DNA TGTGCCATCAGTGAGTCCGGGACACTATTTCAGCCCCAGCATTTT.

The chain couples TRBV18 to TRBJ1-4; D is unresolved. The germline V gene encodes CDR1 KGHSH and CDR2 LQKENI. The CDR3 runs 13 residues. V lost 4 bases to trimming and J lost 8 bases, with 11 bases between them. CDR3 sequence: CASSRGLDEKLFF. The CDR3 DNA reads as TGTGCCAGCTCACGAGGACTGGACGAAAAACTGTTTTTT.

The rearrangement uses TRBV5-6 and TRBJ1-1; D is undetermined. This CDR3 is built from 15 residues. Germline CDR1 is SGHDT and CDR2 is YYEEEE. Trimming removed 0 bases at V and 0 bases at J, with 9 bases between. The CDR3 DNA reads as TGTGCCAGCAGCTTGGAATCGGTAATGAACACTGAAGCTTTCTTT. It yields the protein CASSLESVMNTEAFF.

The J gene is TRBJ2-5, the V gene TRBV6-6; D is ambiguous. The J call may be mistaken, given a closer DNA end match to TRBJ2-7. The CDR3 totals 16 residues. Per the germline V gene, CDR1 is MNHNY and CDR2 is SVGAGI (reference sequence). The CDR3 spells CASSYSSPPRPYEQYF. CDR3 in DNA: TGTGCCAGCAGTTACTCTAGCCCTCCCCGGCCCTACGAGCAGTACTTC.

V is TRBV5-1 and J is TRBJ2-3; 11 positions agree with TRBD2. J lost 0 bases, V lost 2 bases, and 8 bases had no gene match. Germline V CDR1 and CDR2: SGHRS, YFSETQ. CDR3 length: 18 amino acids. CDR3 nucleotide sequence: TGCGCCAGCAGCTTTGGTCTAGCGGGGGGCGCTAGCACAGATACGCAGTATTTT. Its protein is CASSFGLAGGASTDTQYF.

This chain joins TRBV2 and TRBJ1-4; maybe TRBD1 (6 bases). CDR3 length: 14 amino acids. CDR1 and CDR2 (germline): SNHLY, FYNNEI. V lost 8 bases, J lost 8 bases, and 18 bases lay in between. CDR3 sequence reads: CASVRGAEGEKLFF. The DNA for the CDR3 is TGTGCCAGCGTTCGGGGGGCAGAAGGGGAAAAACTGTTTTTT.

This rearrangement joins TRBV9 to TRBJ2-7; the match to TRBD2 covers 14 bases. The CDR3 is 14 residues long. After removal of 3 bases from V and 4 bases from J, the junction contained 0 bases not matched to a gene. Per germline, CDR1 SGDLS and CDR2 YYNGEE. The DNA for the CDR3 is TGTGCCAGCAGCGGGACTAGCGGGGGGTACGAGCAGTACTTC. It yields the protein CASSGTSGGYEQYF.

The sample holds a few counts of this clone. V gene TRBV2 combines with J gene TRBJ2-7, with 9 bases that match TRBD2. The germline V gene has CDR1 SNHLY and CDR2 FYNNEI. CDR3 length: 15 amino acids. With 5 bases clipped from V and 2 bases from J, the junction kept 7 bases outside the gene matches. For the CDR3, the DNA is TGTGCCAGCAGTATGACTAGCGGTTTAACCTACGAGCAGTACTTC. Its translation is CASSMTSGLTYEQYF.

The chain links TRBV5-8 to TRBJ2-2; 10 bases align to TRBD1. V lost 4 bases to trimming and J lost 6 bases; unmatched junction nucleotides: 6. Germline CDR1 SGHTS, CDR2 YDEGEE. This CDR3 is built from 15 residues. The CDR3 DNA sequence: TGTGCCAGCAGCCCATGGACAGGGGGGGCCGGGGAGCTGTTTTTT. The encoded protein is CASSPWTGGAGELFF.

This clone was recorded a few times. The rearrangement uses TRBV10-3 and TRBJ1-6; D possibly corresponds to TRBD1 (5 bases). V was cut by 7 bases and J by 8 bases, with 12 bases left in between. The CDR3 is 13 amino acids. The germline V gene has CDR1 ENHRY and CDR2 SYGVKD. The CDR3 sequence: CAITGGGDSPLHF. In DNA form, the CDR3 reads TGTGCCATCACCGGGGGGGGAGATTCACCCCTCCACTTT.

The chain has TRBV19 and TRBJ1-5; D is possibly TRBD1 (6 bases). Germline V gene data show CDR1 as LNHDA and CDR2 as SQIVND (reference sequence). V was clipped by 7 bases and J by 0 bases, with 13 bases between them. This CDR3 contains 15 residues. The CDR3 spells CASNPDSHSNQPQHF. The CDR3 DNA reads TGTGCCAGTAACCCGGACAGTCATAGCAATCAGCCCCAGCATTTT.

This clone has only one observation. The rearrangement links TRBV9 to TRBJ1-2; D uncertain. There are 14 residues in the CDR3. The germline CDR1 and CDR2 sequences are SGDLS and YYNGEE. The V end was cut by 5 bases, the J end by 3 bases, with 14 bases between. The CDR3 region is CASRDSRGDYGYTF. The CDR3, as DNA: TGTGCCAGCAGGGATAGTCGGGGTGACTATGGCTACACCTTC.

The chain links TRBV5-4 to TRBJ2-5; weak D call: TRBD2 (6 bases). The germline V gene encodes CDR1 SGHNT and CDR2 YYREEE (reference sequence). The CDR3 runs 14 residues. Trimming cost V 4 bases and J 7 bases, with 17 bases left between them. The CDR3 nucleotides read TGTGCCAGCAGCACATTAGCGGTTTCGGGGACCCAGTACTTC. Translating gives CASSTLAVSGTQYF.

V is TRBV11-2 and J is TRBJ1-3; a possible D gene is TRBD1 (6 bases). Germline V gene sequence: CDR1 SGHAT, CDR2 FQNNGV. The CDR3 extends over 15 amino acids. The V gene lost 6 bases and the J gene lost 3 bases, with 15 bases spanning the gap. The CDR3 nucleotides read TGTGCCAGCAGATCGGTCACAGGGATTGGAAACACCATATATTTT. Translated, it gives CASRSVTGIGNTIYF.

V is TRBV5-1 and J is TRBJ1-3; D gene unclear. The CDR3 covers 13 residues. Trimming cost V 4 bases and J 4 bases, with 9 bases left between them. Germline loops: CDR1 SGHRS, CDR2 YFSETQ. The CDR3 region is CASSPEFGNTIYF. CDR3 in DNA: TGCGCCAGCAGCCCAGAATTCGGAAACACCATATATTTT.

This sequence joins TRBV9 and TRBJ2-1; 10 bases align to TRBD1. Trimming removed 3 bases from V and 7 bases from J; junction bases left unmatched: 7. The CDR3 loop spans 15 amino acids. Germline assignment: CDR1 SGDLS and CDR2 YYNGEE. The CDR3 region is CASSAGQGYMNEQFF. The CDR3 nucleotides are TGTGCCAGCAGCGCGGGACAGGGGTATATGAATGAGCAGTTCTTC.

The V call is TRBV10-3, the J call TRBJ2-6; tentatively, D is TRBD1 (5 bases). V lost 10 bases and J lost 0, with 13 bases in between. CDR3 length equals 15 residues. Germline V gene lookup returns CDR1 ENHRY and CDR2 SYGVKD. This chain's CDR3 is CATGPGISGANVLTF. DNA for the CDR3: TGTGCCACCGGACCAGGGATCTCTGGGGCCAACGTCCTGACTTTC.

CDR3 sequence: CASRLALGLGQFF. The DNA for the CDR3 is TGTGCCAGCAGACTAGCATTGGGGTTGGGGCAGTTCTTC. The genes are TRBV27 and TRBJ2-1; a possible D gene is TRBD2 (6 bases). This CDR3 comprises 13 residues. Trimming removed 6 bases from V and 12 bases from J, with 18 bases in between. Germline V gene data show CDR1 as MNHEY and CDR2 as SMNVEV (reference sequence).

This chain connects TRBV11-1 to TRBJ1-2; 9 bases fit TRBD1. The V gene's germline CDR1 is SGHAT and CDR2 FQDESV (reference sequence). After removal of 4 bases from V and 7 bases from J, the junction contained 4 bases not matched to a gene. CDR3 length: 13 amino acids. The CDR3 sequence: CASSSGQGRGYTF. CDR3 DNA: TGTGCCAGCAGCTCGGGACAGGGTCGTGGCTACACCTTC.

This chain uses TRBV5-1 with TRBJ2-5; D is perhaps TRBD2 (6 bases). The CDR3 extends over 14 amino acids. V was clipped by 4 bases and J by 1 base, with 11 bases between them. The germline V gene encodes CDR1 SGHRS and CDR2 YFSETQ. CDR3 sequence (DNA): TGCGCCAGCAGCATCGGGACTCCCCAAGAGACCCAGTACTTC. It specifies CASSIGTPQETQYF.

The chain uses TRBV9 and TRBJ1-2; 7 bases map to TRBD1. The germline V gene encodes CDR1 SGDLS and CDR2 YYNGEE. The CDR3 has 14 residues. V trimming: 4 bases; J trimming: 7 bases; junction bases outside the gene matches: 10. The CDR3 is CASSTPDRVRGYTF. The CDR3 nucleotides are TGTGCCAGCAGCACCCCCGACAGGGTTCGTGGCTACACCTTC.

This sequence joins TRBV7-9 and TRBJ2-6, with 9 positions matching TRBD1. CDR3 size: 16 residues. The germline CDR1 and CDR2 sequences are SEHNR and FQNEAQ (reference sequence). The V segment lost 6 bases and the J segment 1 base; nucleotides outside the gene matches: 4. The CDR3 here is CASRRTGESGANVLTF. The CDR3 DNA reads TGTGCCAGCAGGAGGACAGGGGAGTCTGGGGCCAACGTCCTGACTTTC.

The J gene is TRBJ2-5, the V gene TRBV7-3, with D hard to call. The length of the CDR3 is 13 residues. CDR1 is SGHTA and CDR2 is FQGTGA in the germline V gene. With 3 bases removed from V and 2 bases from J, the gap between germline ends came to 7 bases. The CDR3 here is CASSFGSQETQYF. The CDR3 DNA sequence: TGTGCCAGCAGCTTCGGTAGTCAAGAGACCCAGTACTTC.

With respect to this clone: At the DNA level, this CDR3 is encoded by other sequences in the same sample as well. The V gene is TRBV30, the J gene TRBJ2-3; 7 bases match TRBD1. J lost 1 base, V lost 3 bases, and 7 bases had no gene match. Germline lookup yields CDR1 GTSNPN and CDR2 SVGIG (reference sequence). This CDR3 contains 15 residues. CDR3 in DNA: TGTGCCTGGAGCCGAGGGGGCGCGGGCACAGATACGCAGTATTTT. It specifies CAWSRGGAGTDTQYF.

V and J are TRBV2 and TRBJ2-6; D might be TRBD2 (5 bases). The V end was cut by 3 bases, the J end by 2 bases, with 5 bases between. CDR3 size: 14 residues. Germline V gives CDR1 SNHLY, CDR2 FYNNEI. CDR3 sequence (DNA): TGTGCCAGCAGTGACGGGACTGGGGCCAACGTCCTGACTTTC. It codes for CASSDGTGANVLTF.

The J gene is TRBJ2-2, the V gene TRBV19; the match to TRBD1 covers 7 bases. The CDR3 runs to 15 residues. From germline, CDR1 is LNHDA and CDR2 SQIVND (reference sequence). V trimming: 6 bases; J trimming: 4 bases; junction bases outside the gene matches: 8. The CDR3 sequence is CASRVEGASTGELFF. The CDR3, as DNA: TGTGCCAGTAGGGTAGAGGGGGCGTCCACCGGGGAGCTGTTTTTT.

The CDR3 nucleotides read TGTGCCAGCAGCTCGAGCCTAGCGGGGGGATCCTACGAGCAGTACTTC. This encodes CASSSSLAGGSYEQYF. The genes are TRBV7-2 and TRBJ2-7; TRBD2 aligns across 11 bases. The CDR3 loop spans 16 amino acids. With 4 bases clipped from V and 1 base from J, the junction kept 6 bases outside the gene matches. Looked up from germline, CDR1 is SGHTA and CDR2 is FQGNSA.

The V and J genes are TRBV5-1 and TRBJ1-4; D not resolved. The V gene lost 2 bases and the J gene lost 3 bases, with 11 bases spanning the gap. The CDR3 contains 15 residues. Germline V CDR1 and CDR2: SGHRS, YFSETQ. The CDR3 here is CASSFQAVPNEKLFF. CDR3 bases: TGCGCCAGCAGCTTCCAGGCCGTACCTAATGAAAAACTGTTTTTT.

The chain joins TRBV19 to TRBJ2-6; TRBD1 matches at 10 bases. V was pared by 6 bases and J by 1 base, with 3 bases of the junction left unmatched. Germline V CDR1 and CDR2: LNHDA, SQIVND (reference sequence). CDR3 length: 16 residues. The CDR3 here is CASSRTGGSGANVLTF. The DNA for the CDR3 is TGTGCCAGTAGCCGGACAGGGGGTTCTGGGGCCAACGTCCTGACTTTC.

This clone has only one observation. This chain connects TRBV27 to TRBJ2-5, with no clear D. CDR1 MNHEY and CDR2 SMNVEV come from the germline V gene (reference sequence). The germline V and J ends were trimmed by 3 bases and 3 bases, with 2 bases remaining between them. CDR3 length: 11 residues. Here the CDR3 DNA reads TGTGCCAGCAGTTTCGAAGAGACCCAGTACTTC. It translates to CASSFEETQYF.

The chain employs TRBV30 and TRBJ2-5; D gene unclear. CDR3 length equals 12 residues. Germline V gene lookup returns CDR1 GTSNPN and CDR2 SVGIG (reference sequence). With 5 bases removed from V and 4 bases from J, the gap between germline ends came to 11 bases. The CDR3 reads CAWGSRPETQYF. CDR3 bases: TGTGCCTGGGGCTCCCGCCCAGAGACCCAGTACTTC.

In the case of this clone: This sample includes further DNA sequences coding for the same CDR3. CDR3 loop: CASSLGQGGYEQYF. The CDR3 bases are TGTGCCAGCAGCTTGGGACAGGGTGGCTACGAGCAGTACTTC. The chain has TRBV5-5 and TRBJ2-7; 7 positions match TRBD1. J was trimmed by 3 bases and V by 0 bases; bases with no gene match: 3. The CDR3 extends over 14 amino acids. Germline values: CDR1 SGHKS, CDR2 YYEKEE (reference sequence).